The clone carrying this T cell receptor (beta chain) was found many times. The target antigen is unknown. TCRdb redid the calling of the 5' RACE reads with MiXCR, one entry per CDR3 protein. Of about 460,000 distinct CDR3 sequences listed, approximately 5.3% were seen once; the top ten hold under 4.5%. This specimen comes from a study of CD8 T cells in ankylosing spondylitis. CDR3 size: 13 residues. The V gene lost 1 base and the J gene lost 4 bases, with 11 bases spanning the gap. In germline, CDR1 is SQVTM, CDR2 ANQGSEA. Study conclusions and caveats: What appeared characteristic of ankylosing spondylitis blood was a TCR beta motif of several highly homologous variants.

The sample was blood, either unsorted or a sorted T cell fraction (not recorded which). The gene calls are TRBV29-1 and TRBJ2-7; D possibly corresponds to TRBD2 (6 bases). The clonotype was recovered from a male donor with ankylosing spondylitis. CDR3 in amino acids: CSVEGREVYEQYF. The CDR3 DNA reads TGCAGCGTTGAAGGGAGGGAGGTGTACGAGCAGTACTTC.